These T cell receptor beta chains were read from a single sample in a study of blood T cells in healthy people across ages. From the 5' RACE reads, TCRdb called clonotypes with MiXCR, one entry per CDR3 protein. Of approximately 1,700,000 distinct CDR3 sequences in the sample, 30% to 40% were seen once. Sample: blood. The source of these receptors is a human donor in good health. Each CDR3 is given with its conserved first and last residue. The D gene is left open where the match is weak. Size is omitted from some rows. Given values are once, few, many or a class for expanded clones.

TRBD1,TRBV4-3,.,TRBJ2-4,CASSQGQGLAKNIQYF,TGCGCCAGCAGCCAAGGACAGGGCTTAGCCAAAAACATTCAGTACTTC
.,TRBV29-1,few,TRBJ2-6,CSVYRPMSGANVLTF,TGCAGCGTCTACAGACCTATGTCTGGGGCCAACGTCCTGACTTTC
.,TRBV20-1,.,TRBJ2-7,CSASYALSSYEQYF,TGCAGTGCTAGCTATGCGCTCTCCTCCTACGAGCAGTACTTC
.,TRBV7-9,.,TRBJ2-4,CASSSRDMTALAKNIQYF,TGTGCCAGCAGCTCCCGGGACATGACGGCTTTAGCCAAAAACATTCAGTACTTC
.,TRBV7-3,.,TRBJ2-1,CAGSSQIGVEQFF,TGTGCCGGCAGCTCGCAAATAGGGGTTGAGCAGTTCTTC
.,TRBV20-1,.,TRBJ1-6,CSAEPLGPNNSPLHF,TGCAGTGCTGAACCACTCGGACCGAATAATTCACCCCTCCACTTT
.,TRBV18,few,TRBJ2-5,CASSPISSQETQYF,TGTGCCAGCTCACCTATATCGTCCCAAGAGACCCAGTACTTC
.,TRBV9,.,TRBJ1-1,CASSPLRTGNTEAFF,TGTGCCAGCAGCCCCCTAAGGACGGGAAACACTGAAGCTTTCTTT
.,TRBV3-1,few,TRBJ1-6,CASSHRESSYNSPLHF,TGTGCCAGCTCACACCGGGAGAGCTCCTATAATTCACCCCTCCACTTT
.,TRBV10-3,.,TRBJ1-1,CAISESKSGDLAFF,TGTGCCATCAGTGAGTCGAAGTCCGGGGATCTGGCTTTCTTT
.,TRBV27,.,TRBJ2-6,CASSRAGHSSGANVLTF,TGTGCCAGCAGTAGAGCCGGGCACTCTTCTGGGGCCAACGTCCTGACTTTC
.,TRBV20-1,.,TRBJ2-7,CSARTAEYEQYF,TGCAGTGCTAGGACCGCTGAGTACGAGCAGTACTTC
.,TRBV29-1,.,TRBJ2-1,CSVEQVHSYNEQFF,TGCAGCGTTGAACAGGTCCACTCCTACAATGAGCAGTTCTTC
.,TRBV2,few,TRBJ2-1,CASRLGAGEGAEQFF,TGTGCCAGCAGGCTGGGGGCGGGAGAGGGTGCTGAGCAGTTCTTC
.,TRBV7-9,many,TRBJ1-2,CASSPGGTVYGYTF,TGTGCCAGCAGCCCCGGTGGGACGGTCTATGGCTACACCTTC
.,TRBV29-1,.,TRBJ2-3,CSVAQLDTQYF,TGCAGCGTTGCGCAGTTAGATACGCAGTATTTT
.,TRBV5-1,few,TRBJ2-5,CASSLGSQGFQETQYF,TGCGCCAGCAGCTTGGGCTCACAGGGTTTTCAAGAGACCCAGTACTTC
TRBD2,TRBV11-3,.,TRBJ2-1,CASSFALAGPYNEQFF,TGTGCCAGCAGCTTCGCTTTAGCGGGGCCCTACAATGAGCAGTTCTTC
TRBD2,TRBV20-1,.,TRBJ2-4,CSARDQVAGGLSVQYF,TGCAGTGCTAGAGATCAGGTAGCGGGGGGGCTAAGCGTTCAGTACTTC
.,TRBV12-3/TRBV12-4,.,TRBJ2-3,CASSLSASGARADAQYF,TGTGCCAGCAGTTTATCAGCGTCGGGGGCCCGCGCAGATGCGCAGTATTTT
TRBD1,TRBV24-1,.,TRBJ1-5,CATSETRTGAGQPQHF,TGTGCCACCAGTGAAACAAGGACAGGGGCGGGTCAGCCCCAGCATTTT
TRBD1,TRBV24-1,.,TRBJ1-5,CATSDFGTGNQPQHF,TGTGCCACCAGTGATTTCGGGACAGGGAATCAGCCCCAGCATTTT
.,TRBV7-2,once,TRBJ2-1,CASSFAWESNEQFF,TGTGCCAGCAGCTTTGCATGGGAATCCAATGAGCAGTTCTTC
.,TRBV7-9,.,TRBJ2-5,CASSWSQETQYF,TGTGCCAGCAGCTGGTCACAAGAGACCCAGTACTTC
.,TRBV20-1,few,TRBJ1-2,CSAGEQGLTYGYTF,TGTAGTGCGGGAGAGCAGGGACTTACTTATGGCTACACCTTC
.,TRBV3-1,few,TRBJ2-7,CASSHTDGSSYEQYF,TGTGCCAGCAGCCACACTGACGGGAGCTCCTACGAGCAGTACTTC
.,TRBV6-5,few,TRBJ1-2,CASRDGSYGYTF,TGTGCCAGCAGGGACGGATCATATGGCTACACCTTC
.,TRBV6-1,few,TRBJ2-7,CASSEVTGRSYEQYF,TGTGCCAGCAGTGAAGTAACAGGGAGGTCCTACGAGCAGTACTTC
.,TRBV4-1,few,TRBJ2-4,CASSQVGDRRNIQYF,TGCGCCAGCAGCCAAGTGGGAGATAGGCGGAACATTCAGTACTTC
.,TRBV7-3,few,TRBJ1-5,CASSLYGGQPQHF,TGTGCCAGCAGCTTATACGGGGGCCAGCCCCAGCATTTT
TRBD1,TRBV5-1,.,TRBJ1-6,CASSTGTGGNSPLHF,TGCGCCAGCAGCACTGGGACAGGGGGGAATTCACCCCTCCACTTT
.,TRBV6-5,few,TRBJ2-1,CASSRQMANEQFF,TGTGCCAGCAGTCGGCAGATGGCCAATGAGCAGTTCTTC
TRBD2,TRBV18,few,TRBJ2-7,CASSPGTRNEQYF,TGTGCCAGCTCACCCGGGACTAGAAACGAGCAGTACTTC
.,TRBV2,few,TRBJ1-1,CASSDQQNTEAFF,TGTGCCAGCAGTGATCAGCAGAACACTGAAGCTTTCTTT
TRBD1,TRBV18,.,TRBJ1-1,CASTTGGVTEAFF,TGTGCCAGCACCACAGGGGGGGTCACTGAAGCTTTCTTT
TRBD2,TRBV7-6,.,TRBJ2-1,CASSFGLAEYEQFF,TGTGCCAGCAGCTTCGGACTAGCCGAATACGAGCAGTTCTTC
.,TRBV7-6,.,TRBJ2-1,CASSLGPGVINEQFF,TGTGCCAGCAGCTTAGGCCCAGGGGTGATCAATGAGCAGTTCTTC
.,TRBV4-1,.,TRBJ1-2,CAGSPVSAYGYTF,TGCGCCGGCAGCCCCGTCTCGGCTTATGGCTACACCTTC
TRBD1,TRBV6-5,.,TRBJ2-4,CASKPGGSREQYF,TGTGCCAGCAAGCCAGGGGGCTCGAGGGAGCAGTACTTC
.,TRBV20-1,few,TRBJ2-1,CSAWGGGTYNEQFF,TGCAGTGCCTGGGGGGGGGGCACTTACAATGAGCAGTTCTTC
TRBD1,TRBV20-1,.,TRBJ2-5,CSASLDRRIQETQYF,TGCAGTGCTAGTTTGGACAGGAGAATTCAAGAGACCCAGTACTTC
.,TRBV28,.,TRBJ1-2,CASSLSFGGGYTF,TGTGCCAGCAGTTTATCCTTCGGTGGTGGCTACACCTTC
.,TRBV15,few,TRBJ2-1,CATSRDQSSYNEQFF,TGTGCCACCAGCAGAGATCAAAGCTCCTACAATGAGCAGTTCTTC
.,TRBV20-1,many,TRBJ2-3,CSASTLTSTDTQYF,TGCAGTGCTAGTACCCTCACCAGCACAGATACGCAGTATTTT
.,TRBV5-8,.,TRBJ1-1,CASSLGRGDAEAFF,TGTGCCAGCAGCTTGGGCCGAGGGGACGCTGAAGCTTTCTTT
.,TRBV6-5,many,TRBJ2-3,CASSSPGEADTQYF,TGTGCCAGCAGTTCTCCGGGGGAAGCGGATACGCAGTATTTT
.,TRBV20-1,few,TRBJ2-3,CSANMATLAGTGTDTQYF,TGCAGTGCTAATATGGCCACACTTGCTGGCACTGGCACAGATACGCAGTATTTT
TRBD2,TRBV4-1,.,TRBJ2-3,CASSLPSNTGGSSTDTQYF,TGCGCCAGCAGCCTCCCAAGTAATACGGGGGGGTCTAGCACAGATACGCAGTATTTT
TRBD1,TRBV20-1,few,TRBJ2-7,CSARGTGGVPLEQYF,TGCAGTGCTAGAGGGACAGGGGGCGTCCCTCTCGAGCAGTACTTC
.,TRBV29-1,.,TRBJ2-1,CSIGTDLYNEQFF,TGCAGCATCGGGACGGATCTTTACAATGAGCAGTTCTTC
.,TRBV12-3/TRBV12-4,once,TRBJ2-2,CASTRNGGYTGELFF,TGTGCCAGCACCAGAAATGGGGGGTACACCGGGGAGCTGTTTTTT
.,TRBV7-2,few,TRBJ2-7,CASSLTWTVSYEQYF,TGTGCCAGCAGCTTGACTTGGACAGTCTCCTACGAGCAGTACTTC
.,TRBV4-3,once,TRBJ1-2,CASSQMTGPYGYTF,TGCGCCAGCAGCCAAATGACAGGTCCCTATGGCTACACCTTC